This TCR beta chain stems from a study of a mutant IDH1 vaccine in newly diagnosed glioma. TCRdb keeps only in-frame clones here, not all; method: immunoSEQ multiplex PCR. Found here are about 56,000 clones, 80% to 90% of them singletons; the top ten hold around 1.5%. Time point specified: week 23, last vaccination. All doses held 300 ug of mutant IDH1 20-mer peptide, with topical imiquimod. Worth noting for this clone: Its antigen remains unknown.

The sequence derives from a man in his forties with glioma. Sequencing was performed on PBMCs, taken from a glioma patient whose treatment included an IDH1 peptide vaccine.

CDR3 coding DNA: TGTGCCAGCAGCTTGGACGGGACCTACGAGCAGTACTTC. It yields the protein CASSLDGTYEQYF. The chain couples TRBV5-6 to TRBJ2-7; TRBD2 might be the D (5 bases). Trimming removed 0 bases from V and 2 bases from J, with 6 bases in between. This CDR3 contains 13 residues. Germline V gives CDR1 SGHDT, CDR2 YYEEEE.